This TCR beta chain comes out of a study of shared clonotypes between healthy human individuals. Regarding the study as a whole: Clonotype sharing among donors, it was expected, would be affected by sequencing depth.

Germline loops: CDR1 SQVTM, CDR2 ANQGSEA. V lost 8 bases and J lost 7, with 8 bases in between. The CDR3 runs to 9 residues. A CD45RA+ naive subset and a CD45RA-negative memory subset were split from CD4+ cells. Worth noting for this clone: Its antigen is currently unknown.

Deep was the level used in running the assay. Each replicate PCR on the sorted subsets used 150 to 200 ng DNA (around 31,000 T cell genomes). Profiling relied on immunoSEQ multiplex PCR, and the TCRdb table lists in-frame clones only, not all of them. The sample records some 2.1 million clones, over 85% being singletons. The receptor was derived from a man younger than 35 in good health. This rearrangement joins TRBV29-1 to TRBJ2-5; D is unresolved. Specimen: naive CD4+ T cells sorted from blood. The subset was: CD45RA+ positively selected. CDR3 nucleotides: TGCAGCCCGGCCCGGACCCAGTACTTC. It yields the protein CSPARTQYF.